The clone carrying this TCR beta chain was found many times. With iRepertoire HTBI primers and Arm-PCR of CDR3 regions, TCR beta libraries were built. TCRdb redid the calling of the multiplex PCR reads with MiXCR, one entry per CDR3 protein. The data hold roughly 420,000 distinct CDR3 sequences, with over 15% observed a single time. Germline CDR1 SGHRS, CDR2 YFSETQ. Trimming left V 4 bases short and J 1 base short, with 11 bases between. The length of the CDR3 is 14 residues. These data are taken from a study of regulatory T cells in long-lasting Graves disease. Time point noted: newly diagnosed GD, antithyroid drugs for less than 3 months. Construction of the TCR library relied on RNA isolated from PBMCs. The same sample was also used in a study of T cells in Graves' hyperthyroidism and ophthalmopathy. That report notes: Graves' hyperthyroidism was deemed stable given no ophthalmopathy progression within 18 months. Together with thyroid ultrasound, orbital computed tomography, serum thyroxine and TRAb, clinical symptoms were used for diagnoses. HTBI primers were employed in a first-round RT-PCR of the TCR CDR3. A median around 5.9 months before onset, the model predicted ophthalmopathy.

The sample was peripheral blood mononuclear cells (PBMCs), taken at new diagnosis, from a patient treated with antithyroid drugs. This clonotype originated in a woman under 30 with Graves disease. This chain uses TRBV5-1 with TRBJ1-1, with D unclear. In DNA form, the CDR3 reads TGCGCCAGCAGCATAGAAACAGAGAACACTGAAGCTTTCTTT. Translation: CASSIETENTEAFF.